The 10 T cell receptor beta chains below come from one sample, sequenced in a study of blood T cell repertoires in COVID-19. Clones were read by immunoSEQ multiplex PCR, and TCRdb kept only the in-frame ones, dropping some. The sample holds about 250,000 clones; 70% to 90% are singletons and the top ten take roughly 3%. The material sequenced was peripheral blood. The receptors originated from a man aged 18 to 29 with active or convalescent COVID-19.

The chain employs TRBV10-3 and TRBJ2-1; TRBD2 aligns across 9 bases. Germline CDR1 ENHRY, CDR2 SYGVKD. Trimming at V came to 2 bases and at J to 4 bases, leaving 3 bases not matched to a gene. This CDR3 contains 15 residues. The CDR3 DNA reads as TGTGCCATCAGTGAGCCGACTAGCGGATACAATGAGCAGTTCTTC. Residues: CAISEPTSGYNEQFF.

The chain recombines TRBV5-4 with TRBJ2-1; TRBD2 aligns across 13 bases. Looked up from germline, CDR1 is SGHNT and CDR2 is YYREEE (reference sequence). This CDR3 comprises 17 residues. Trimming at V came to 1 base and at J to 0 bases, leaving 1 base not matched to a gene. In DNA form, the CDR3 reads TGTGCCAGCAGCTTGACTAGCGGGGGGGCCTCCTACAATGAGCAGTTCTTC. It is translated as CASSLTSGGASYNEQFF. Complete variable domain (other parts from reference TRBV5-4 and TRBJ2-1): ETGVTQSPTHLIKTRGQQVTLRCSSQSGHNTVSWYQQALGQGPQFIFQYYREEENGRGNFPPRFSGLQFPNYSSELNVNALELDDSALYLCASSLTSGGASYNEQFFGPGTRLTVL.

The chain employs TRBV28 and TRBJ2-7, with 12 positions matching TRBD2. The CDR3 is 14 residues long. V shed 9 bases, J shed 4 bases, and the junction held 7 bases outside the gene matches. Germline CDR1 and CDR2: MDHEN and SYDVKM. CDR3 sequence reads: CASEVTSGRYEQYF. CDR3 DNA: TGTGCCAGTGAAGTCACTAGCGGGAGGTACGAGCAGTACTTC.

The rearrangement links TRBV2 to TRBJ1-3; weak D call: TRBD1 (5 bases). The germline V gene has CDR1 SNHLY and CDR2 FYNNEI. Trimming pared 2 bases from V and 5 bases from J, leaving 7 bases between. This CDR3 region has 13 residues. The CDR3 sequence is CASSEQGRNTIYF. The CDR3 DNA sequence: TGTGCCAGCAGTGAACAGGGTCGAAACACCATATATTTT.

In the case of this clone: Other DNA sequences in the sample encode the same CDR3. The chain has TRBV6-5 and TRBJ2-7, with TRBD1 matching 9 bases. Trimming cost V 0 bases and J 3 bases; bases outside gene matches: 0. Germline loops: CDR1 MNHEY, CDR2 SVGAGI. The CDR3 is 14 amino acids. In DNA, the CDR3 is TGTGCCAGCAGTTACTCGACAGGGGGCTACGAGCAGTACTTC. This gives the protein CASSYSTGGYEQYF.

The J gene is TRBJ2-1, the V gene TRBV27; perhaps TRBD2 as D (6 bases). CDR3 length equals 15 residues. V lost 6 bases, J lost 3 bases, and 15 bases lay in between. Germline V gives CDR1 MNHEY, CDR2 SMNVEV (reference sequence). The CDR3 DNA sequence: TGTGCCAGCAGCGTACCGGGACTTCGCTACAATGAGCAGTTCTTC. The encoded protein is CASSVPGLRYNEQFF.

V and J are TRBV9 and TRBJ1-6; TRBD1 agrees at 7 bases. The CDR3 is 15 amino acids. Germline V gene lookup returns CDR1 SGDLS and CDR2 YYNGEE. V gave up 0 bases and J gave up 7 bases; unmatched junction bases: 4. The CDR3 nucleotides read TGTGCCAGCAGCGTAGCCGGGACAGACAATTCACCCCTCCACTTT. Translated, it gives CASSVAGTDNSPLHF.

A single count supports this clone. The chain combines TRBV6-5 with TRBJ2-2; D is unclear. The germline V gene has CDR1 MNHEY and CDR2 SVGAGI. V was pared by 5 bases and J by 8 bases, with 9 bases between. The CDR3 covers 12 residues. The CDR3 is CASSLFRGELFF. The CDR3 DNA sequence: TGTGCCAGCAGTCTCTTCAGGGGGGAGCTGTTTTTT.

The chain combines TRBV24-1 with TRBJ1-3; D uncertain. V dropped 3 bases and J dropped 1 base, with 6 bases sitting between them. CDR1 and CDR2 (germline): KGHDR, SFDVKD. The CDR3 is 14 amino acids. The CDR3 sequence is CATSDTGSGNTIYF. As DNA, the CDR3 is TGTGCCACCAGTGATACGGGTTCTGGAAACACCATATATTTT.

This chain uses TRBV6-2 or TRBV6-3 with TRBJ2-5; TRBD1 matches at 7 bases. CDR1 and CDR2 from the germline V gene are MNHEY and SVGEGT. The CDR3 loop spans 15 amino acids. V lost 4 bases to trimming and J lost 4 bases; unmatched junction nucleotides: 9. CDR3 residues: CASSLGQRRGETQYF. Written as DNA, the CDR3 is TGTGCCAGCAGTTTGGGACAGAGGAGAGGAGAGACCCAGTACTTC.